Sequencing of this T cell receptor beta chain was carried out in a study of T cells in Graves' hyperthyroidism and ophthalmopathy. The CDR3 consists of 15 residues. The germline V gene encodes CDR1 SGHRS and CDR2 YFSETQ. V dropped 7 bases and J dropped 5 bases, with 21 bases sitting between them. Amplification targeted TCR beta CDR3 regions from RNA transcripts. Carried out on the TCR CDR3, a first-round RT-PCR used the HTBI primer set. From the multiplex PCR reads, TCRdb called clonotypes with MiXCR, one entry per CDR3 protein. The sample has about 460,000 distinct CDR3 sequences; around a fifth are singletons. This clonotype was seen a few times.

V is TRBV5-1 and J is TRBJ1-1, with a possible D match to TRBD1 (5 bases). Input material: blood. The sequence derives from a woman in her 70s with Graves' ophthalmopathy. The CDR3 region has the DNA TGCGCCAGCGGCCTACAGGAGGCTTTGTGGACTGAAGCTTTCTTT. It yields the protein CASGLQEALWTEAFF.